These T cell receptor beta chains were read from a single sample in a study of T cell repertoires in cytomegalovirus infection. TCRdb called the reads again in MiXCR, with one record for every CDR3 protein. The sample holds around 310,000 distinct CDR3 sequences, 15% to 20% seen once. The specimen was PBMCs. These receptors were obtained from a human donor in good health (CMV status not recorded). Some clones in this sample may be carry-over from other donors' samples. Both conserved end residues are part of each CDR3. The order of the fields is V gene, clone size, J gene, D gene, CDR3 DNA, CDR3 protein. D genes are given only for firm matches. Rows may omit the clone size; those that give it use once, few, many or a size class.

TRBV25-1,NA,TRBJ1-6,NA,TGTGCCAGCAGTGATAATTCACCCCTCCACTTT,CASSDNSPLHF
TRBV5-1,NA,TRBJ1-1,NA,TGCGCCAGCAGCTTAGCACCAGGGAAGATTGAAGCTTTCTTT,CASSLAPGKIEAFF
TRBV4-1,many,TRBJ2-1,NA,TGCGCCAGCAGCTCCAAAGAGACAGGAAACAATGAGCAGTTCTTC,CASSSKETGNNEQFF
TRBV28,many,TRBJ1-5,TRBD1,TGTGCCAGCAGTTTTGGTGGACAGGGGAACCAGCCCCAGCATTTT,CASSFGGQGNQPQHF
TRBV28,NA,TRBJ2-7,NA,TGTGCCAGCAGTTTAGAAGGGTATCAGAGAGAGCAGTACTTC,CASSLEGYQREQYF
TRBV12-3/TRBV12-4,many,TRBJ1-2,NA,TGTGCCAGCAGTCCCGGGGAACGAGGCTACACCTTC,CASSPGERGYTF
TRBV28,NA,TRBJ2-1,TRBD2,TGTGCCAGCAGTTTTTCCGGGGGCGGGGGGAATGAGCAGTTCTTC,CASSFSGGGGNEQFF
TRBV25-1,many,TRBJ1-2,NA,TGTGCCAGCAGTCGCACTAATCGAAGGGGGGGGGACACCTTC,CASSRTNRRGGDTF
TRBV14,NA,TRBJ1-2,NA,TGTGCCAGCAGCCAAGCCATACGGGGAGTAGGTAGGGCCTTC,CASSQAIRGVGRAF
TRBV7-6,many,TRBJ2-3,NA,TGTGCCAGCAGTTATCCATCGGGTGGGGGAACAGATACGCAGTATTTT,CASSYPSGGGTDTQYF
TRBV28,few,TRBJ2-1,NA,TGTGCCAGCAGTTCGACCCGGGGGTTGTATGAGCAGTTCTTC,CASSSTRGLYEQFF
TRBV4-1,NA,TRBJ2-7,NA,TGCGCCAGCAGCCTTTCACCCGCGGACAGTACCTACGAGCAGTACTTC,CASSLSPADSTYEQYF
TRBV6-1,few,TRBJ2-3,NA,TGTGCCGCCCGGACTACCGGCACAGATACGCAGTATTTT,CAARTTGTDTQYF
TRBV7-3,few,TRBJ2-3,NA,TGTGCCAGCAGCTTAACGATGGGGGATACGCAGTATTTT,CASSLTMGDTQYF
TRBV3-1,NA,TRBJ2-1,NA,TGTGCCAGCAGCCCACGGACTCCAGGCTCCTACAATGAGCAGTTCTTC,CASSPRTPGSYNEQFF
TRBV7-9,many,TRBJ2-5,NA,TGTGCCAGCAGCTTAGACAGGATTCTGCCACAAGAGACCCAGTACTTC,CASSLDRILPQETQYF
TRBV12-3/TRBV12-4,few,TRBJ2-2,NA,TGTGCCAGCAGTTTAGCGGGTCGGAACACCGGGGAGCTGTTTTTT,CASSLAGRNTGELFF
TRBV28,NA,TRBJ2-3,TRBD1,TGTGCCAGCAGTTTATGGGGACAGGGAGTCTCAGATACGCAGTATTTT,CASSLWGQGVSDTQYF
TRBV5-5,NA,TRBJ1-4,NA,TGTGCCAGCACCCAACCCACGGGGGTTGGTGAAAAACTGTTTTTT,CASTQPTGVGEKLFF
TRBV12-3/TRBV12-4,NA,TRBJ2-7,NA,TGTGCCAGCGGGCGGGACAGCTCCTACGAGCAGTACTTC,CASGRDSSYEQYF
TRBV6-6,NA,TRBJ2-1,NA,TGTGCCAGCAGTTCCCCCCGCCACAATGAGCAGTTCTTC,CASSSPRHNEQFF
TRBV7-2,many,TRBJ1-1,TRBD1,TGTGCCAGCAGCTTAGATTTTGGGAACAGGGGGAGGACTGAAGCTTTCTTT,CASSLDFGNRGRTEAFF
TRBV28,few,TRBJ1-2,NA,TGTGCCAGCAGTTTTAGGCTCCCCCACTATGGCTACACCTTC,CASSFRLPHYGYTF
TRBV9,once,TRBJ1-1,NA,TGTGCCAGCAGCGTAGTCCCGGGAATGAACACTGAAGCTTTCTTT,CASSVVPGMNTEAFF
TRBV7-2,medium-sized,TRBJ2-5,NA,TGTGCCAGCAGCTTAGGAGCTAGCTTGGAGACCCAGTACTTC,CASSLGASLETQYF
TRBV10-3,many,TRBJ2-1,TRBD2,TGTGCCATCAGTGATATAGCGGGCCTAACCTACAATGAGCAGTTCTTC,CAISDIAGLTYNEQFF
TRBV7-8,many,TRBJ1-6,NA,TGTGCCAGCAGCGCCCCAAGGAATTCACCCCTCCACTTT,CASSAPRNSPLHF
TRBV13,many,TRBJ2-2,NA,TGTGCCAGCAGCTTGGGAGCGAACACCGGGGAGCTGTTTTTT,CASSLGANTGELFF
TRBV5-6,NA,TRBJ1-1,NA,TGTGCCAGCTTCAAGCTTCTGGTAGGGAACCGAAGAAGCGCTGAAGCTTTCTTT,CASFKLLVGNRRSAEAFF
TRBV4-2,NA,TRBJ1-1,NA,TGTGCCAGCAGCCAAGTCAATCGGGGGGGCTCAGATACTGAAGCTTTCTTT,CASSQVNRGGSDTEAFF
TRBV18,NA,TRBJ2-3,NA,TGTGCCAGCTCACCTCGGATGTCCAGGGGTGGGCAGACTATCGGAGTCACAGATACGCAGTATTTT,CASSPRMSRGGQTIGVTDTQYF
TRBV20-1,few,TRBJ2-7,NA,TGCAGTGCTAGAAGGTACGGCGAGCAGTACTTC,CSARRYGEQYF
TRBV6-5,few,TRBJ2-1,NA,TGTGCCAGCAGACTAAATGGCAATGAGCAGTTCTTC,CASRLNGNEQFF
TRBV9,few,TRBJ1-6,TRBD1,TGTGCCAGCAGCAAAGGACAGGGCTATAATTCACCCCTCCACTTT,CASSKGQGYNSPLHF
TRBV18,NA,TRBJ2-4,TRBD1,TGTGCCAGCTCACTGAGGACAGGGGGCGCTTACCACATTCAGTACTTC,CASSLRTGGAYHIQYF
TRBV4-1,many,TRBJ2-3,NA,TGCGCCAGCAGCCAATCGCCCGAACTCACAGATACGCAGTATTTT,CASSQSPELTDTQYF
TRBV4-1,few,TRBJ2-7,NA,TGCGCCAGCAGCCAAGCTACAGGAAACTACGAGCAGTACTTC,CASSQATGNYEQYF
TRBV12-3/TRBV12-4,many,TRBJ2-1,NA,TGTGCCAGCAGTGCACCAGCGAGCTCCTACAATGAGCAGTTCTTC,CASSAPASSYNEQFF
TRBV7-2,many,TRBJ1-1,NA,TGTGCCAGCAGCTTCAGGGACGCTGAAGCTTTCTTT,CASSFRDAEAFF
TRBV7-2,many,TRBJ1-1,NA,TGTGCCAGCAGCTTGAACCGAGGGACTGAAGCTTTCTTT,CASSLNRGTEAFF
TRBV20-1,NA,TRBJ1-1,NA,TGCAGTGCGCCGGCTCCGGGGATGAACACTGAAGCTTTCTTT,CSAPAPGMNTEAFF
TRBV5-1,few,TRBJ1-5,NA,TGCGCCAGCGGAAGGACAGAAATAAATCAGCCCCAGCATTTT,CASGRTEINQPQHF
TRBV29-1,NA,TRBJ2-3,NA,TGCAGCGTTGAAGATCGAGGGCAGGGTTCAGATACGCAGTATTTT,CSVEDRGQGSDTQYF